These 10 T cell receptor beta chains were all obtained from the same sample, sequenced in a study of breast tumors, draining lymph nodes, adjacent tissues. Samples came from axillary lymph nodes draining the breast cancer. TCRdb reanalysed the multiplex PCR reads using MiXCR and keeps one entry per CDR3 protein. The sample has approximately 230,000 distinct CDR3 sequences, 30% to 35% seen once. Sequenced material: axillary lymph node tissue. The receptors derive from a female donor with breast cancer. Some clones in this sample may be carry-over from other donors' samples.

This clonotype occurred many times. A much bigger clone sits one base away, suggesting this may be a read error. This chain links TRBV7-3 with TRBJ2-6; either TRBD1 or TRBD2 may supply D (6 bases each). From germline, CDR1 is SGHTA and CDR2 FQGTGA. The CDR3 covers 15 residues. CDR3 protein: CASYEGGAGANVLPF. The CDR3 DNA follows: TGTGCCAGCTACGAGGGGGGAGCTGGGGCCAACGTCCTGCCTTTC.

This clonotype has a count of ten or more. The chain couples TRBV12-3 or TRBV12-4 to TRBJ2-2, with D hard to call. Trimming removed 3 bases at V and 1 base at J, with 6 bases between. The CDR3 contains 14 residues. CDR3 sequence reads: CASSLAENTGELFF. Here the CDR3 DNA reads TGTGCCAGCAGTTTGGCAGAGAACACCGGGGAGCTGTTTTTT.

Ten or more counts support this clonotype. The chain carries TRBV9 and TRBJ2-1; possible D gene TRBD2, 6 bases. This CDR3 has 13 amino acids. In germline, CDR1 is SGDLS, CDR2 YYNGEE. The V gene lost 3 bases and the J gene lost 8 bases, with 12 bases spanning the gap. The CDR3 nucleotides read TGTGCCAGCAGCGAGACTAGTCACGATGAGCAGTTCTTC. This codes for CASSETSHDEQFF.

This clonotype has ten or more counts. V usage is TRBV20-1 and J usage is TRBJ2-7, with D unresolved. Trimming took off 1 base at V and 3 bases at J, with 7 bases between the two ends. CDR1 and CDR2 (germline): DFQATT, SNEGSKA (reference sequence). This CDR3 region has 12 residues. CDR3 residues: CSARGPIYEQYF. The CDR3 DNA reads TGCAGTGCTAGAGGGCCTATCTACGAGCAGTACTTC.

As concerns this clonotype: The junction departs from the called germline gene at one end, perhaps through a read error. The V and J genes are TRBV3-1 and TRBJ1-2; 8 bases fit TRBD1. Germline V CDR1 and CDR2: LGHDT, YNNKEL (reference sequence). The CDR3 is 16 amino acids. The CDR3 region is CASSRRTGGGNYGYTF. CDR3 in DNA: TGCGCCAGCAGCCGGAGAACAGGGGGGGGGAACTATGGCTACACCTTC.

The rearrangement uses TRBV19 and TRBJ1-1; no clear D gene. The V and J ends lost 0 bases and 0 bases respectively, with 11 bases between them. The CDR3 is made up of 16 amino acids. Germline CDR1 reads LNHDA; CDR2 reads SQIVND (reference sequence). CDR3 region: CASSIDEWAMNTEAFF. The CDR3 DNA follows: TGTGCCAGTAGTATAGATGAGTGGGCCATGAACACTGAAGCTTTCTTT.

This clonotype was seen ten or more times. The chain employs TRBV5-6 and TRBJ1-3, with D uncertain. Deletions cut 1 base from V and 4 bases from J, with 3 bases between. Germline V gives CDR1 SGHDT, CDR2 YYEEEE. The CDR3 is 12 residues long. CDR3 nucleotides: TGTGCCAGCAGCTTGATGGGAAACACCATATATTTT. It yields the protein CASSLMGNTIYF.

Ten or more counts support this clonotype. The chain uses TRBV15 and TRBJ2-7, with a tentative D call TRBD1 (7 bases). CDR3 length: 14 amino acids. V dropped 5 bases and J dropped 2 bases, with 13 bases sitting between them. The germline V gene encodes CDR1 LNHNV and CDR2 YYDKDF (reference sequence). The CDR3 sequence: CATSLSGGTYEQYF. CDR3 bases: TGTGCCACCAGCCTGTCAGGGGGGACCTACGAGCAGTACTTC. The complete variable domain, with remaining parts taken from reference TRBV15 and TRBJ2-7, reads DAMVIQNPRYQVTQFGKPVTLSCSQTLNHNVMYWYQQKSSQAPKLLFHYYDKDFNNEADTPDNFQSRRPNTSFCFLDIRSPGLGDTAMYLCATSLSGGTYEQYFGPGTRLTVT.

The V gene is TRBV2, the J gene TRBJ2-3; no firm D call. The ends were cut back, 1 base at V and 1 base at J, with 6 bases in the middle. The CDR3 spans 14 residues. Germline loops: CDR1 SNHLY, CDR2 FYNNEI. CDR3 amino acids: CASSEGPGTDTQYF. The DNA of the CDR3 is TGTGCCAGCAGTGAAGGTCCAGGCACAGATACGCAGTATTTT.

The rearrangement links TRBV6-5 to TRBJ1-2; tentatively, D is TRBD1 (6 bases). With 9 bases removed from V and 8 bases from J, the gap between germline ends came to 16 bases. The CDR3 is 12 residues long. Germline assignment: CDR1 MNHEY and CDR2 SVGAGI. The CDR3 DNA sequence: TGTGCCAGAAAGCCGGGGGCGCAGGGCTACACCTTC. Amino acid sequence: CARKPGAQGYTF.